The entry below gives a single T cell receptor beta chain sequence along with its context. Its target is not known. Trimming removed 7 bases from V and 1 base from J, with 7 bases in between. CDR1 and CDR2 (germline): MDHEN, SYDVKM. The CDR3 is made up of 12 amino acids. The data belong to a study of beta chain features in type 1 diabetes. Looking at the study overall: All of the samples together had some 99 million sorted cells examined.

Isolated RNA was reverse transcribed in full, so expressed TCRB transcripts were sequenced. The table came from immunoSEQ multiplex PCR; TCRdb's copy has only in-frame clones and leaves some out. The profile shows 620,000 or so clones, about a sixth of them singletons. Overall study findings and caveats: Cells with high TCR expression could be over-represented when cDNA is sequenced. The question left open here concerned HLA type influencing TCRB rearrangement. When VDJ junctions were examined, type 1 diabetes patients showed fewer insertions and more deletions.

This receptor was identified in a young man in good health. This rearrangement joins TRBV28 to TRBJ1-1; D uncertain. Input material: naive CD4+ T cells from blood. CDR3 DNA: TGTGCCAGCAAGGTACCGAACACTGAAGCTTTCTTT. Translating gives CASKVPNTEAFF.